The rows below give T cell receptor beta chains drawn from one sample of a study of blood T cell repertoires in COVID-19. TCRdb's table, derived via immunoSEQ multiplex PCR, lists solely in-frame clones and lacks some. This sample yields tens of thousands of clones, of which roughly nine tenths are seen a single time; about 4.8% belongs to the top ten. The sequenced sample consisted of peripheral blood. These receptors were obtained from a man in his sixties with COVID-19, enrolled during active disease. Each CDR3 is given with its conserved first and last residue. Each record gives: clone size, D gene, V gene, J gene, CDR3 protein, CDR3 DNA. The D gene is left open where the match is weak. Clone size is not always given. Where it is, it says once, few, many or a class for expanded clones.

>NA|NA|TRBV11-3|TRBJ2-7
CASSSDGAIEQYF
TGTGCCAGCAGCTCCGATGGGGCAATCGAGCAGTACTTC
>NA|TRBD1|TRBV7-6|TRBJ2-2
CASSLAPPSGTGNTGELFF
TGTGCCAGCAGCTTAGCGCCACCATCCGGGACAGGGAACACCGGGGAGCTGTTTTTT
>NA|NA|TRBV3-1/TRBV3-2|TRBJ2-2
CASSQQASTGELFF
TGTGCCAGCAGCCAACAAGCGAGCACCGGGGAGCTGTTTTTT
>NA|TRBD2|TRBV7-2|TRBJ2-7
CASSALLAGSPEQYF
TGTGCCAGCAGCGCGTTACTAGCGGGGTCCCCCGAGCAGTACTTC
>NA|TRBD1|TRBV28|TRBJ2-7
CASRQGAYEQYF
TGTGCCAGCAGACAGGGGGCCTACGAGCAGTACTTC
>NA|NA|TRBV7-3|TRBJ2-5
CASSLAAAGETQYF
TGTGCCAGCAGCTTAGCGGCCGCCGGGGAGACCCAGTACTTC
>few|TRBD2|TRBV7-8|TRBJ2-7
CASSPLARGLAGEQYF
TGTGCCAGCAGCCCCCTGGCCCGTGGACTAGCAGGGGAGCAGTACTTC
>NA|TRBD2|TRBV10-2|TRBJ2-3
CASRGLAGVADTQYF
TGCGCCAGCAGGGGACTAGCGGGAGTCGCAGATACGCAGTATTTT
>NA|NA|TRBV15|TRBJ2-6
CATTGATAGANVLTF
TGTGCCACCACGGGAGCCACAGCTGGGGCCAACGTCCTGACTTTC
>NA|TRBD1|TRBV2|TRBJ2-6
CASSPRQGRSSGANVLTF
TGTGCCAGCAGTCCTCGACAGGGAAGGAGCTCTGGGGCCAACGTCCTGACTTTC
>NA|NA|TRBV2|TRBJ2-7
CASSGDSPYEQYF
TGTGCCAGCAGTGGGGACTCGCCCTACGAGCAGTACTTC
>NA|TRBD1|TRBV28|TRBJ1-4
CASSLPGGDEKLFF
TGTGCCAGCAGTTTACCAGGGGGAGATGAAAAACTGTTTTTT
>NA|NA|TRBV11-2|TRBJ1-5
CASSPDRRGQPQHF
TGTGCCAGCAGCCCAGACCGTCGGGGACAGCCCCAGCATTTT